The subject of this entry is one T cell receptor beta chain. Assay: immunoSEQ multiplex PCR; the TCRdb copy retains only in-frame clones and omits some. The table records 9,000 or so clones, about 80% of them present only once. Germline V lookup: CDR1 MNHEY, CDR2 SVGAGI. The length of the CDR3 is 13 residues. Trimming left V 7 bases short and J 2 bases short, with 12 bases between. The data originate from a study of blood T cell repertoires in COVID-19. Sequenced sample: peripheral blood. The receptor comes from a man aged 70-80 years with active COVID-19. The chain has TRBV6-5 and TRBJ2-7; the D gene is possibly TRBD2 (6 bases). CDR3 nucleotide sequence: TGTGCCAGCACTCGGGGGATTACCTACGAGCAGTACTTC. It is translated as CASTRGITYEQYF.